The clone carrying this T cell receptor (beta chain) appeared a few times. Its antigen is undetermined. Sequence at one end of the junction differs from germline and may be a read error. CDR3 length: 14 amino acids. Germline CDR1 and CDR2: MNHEY and SVGAGI. PCR involved 60 Vbeta and 13 Jbeta primers. The method was immunoSEQ multiplex PCR; TCRdb's version includes in-frame clones alone and lacks a portion of them. The sample shows about 200,000 clones, 75% to 80% of them seen only once. The data were taken from a study of cytomegalovirus exposure and HLA in healthy donors. Study details: An analysis done earlier identified 120 million or so unique TCR beta sequences from 200 million or so T cells. Study outcomes and limitations: Donor immune exposure was known only as CMV serostatus. More clonal expansion characterized HLA-associated TCR beta chains than equally common others in a later analysis.

Sequenced material: PBMCs. The clonotype was recovered from a man younger than 30 in good health and CMV-seronegative. This chain connects TRBV6-5 to TRBJ1-1; a weak D match, TRBD1 (6 bases). The CDR3 region is CASSHSRTDTEAFF. CDR3 in DNA: TGTGCCAGCAGTCACTCTAGGACAGACACTGAAGCTTTCTTT.